The clone carrying this TCR beta chain was seen at least ten times. Template material for amplifying TCR beta CDR3 regions consisted of RNA transcripts. HTBI primers were employed in a first-round RT-PCR of the TCR CDR3. TCRdb ran MiXCR on the multiplex PCR reads and lists one entry per CDR3 protein. Found here are roughly 580,000 distinct CDR3 sequences, about 14% of them singletons; the top ten hold roughly 6.2%. This sample is part of a study of T cells in Graves' hyperthyroidism and ophthalmopathy. The germline CDR1 and CDR2 sequences are KGHSH and LQKENI. V gave up 2 bases and J gave up 6 bases, with 6 bases separating them. CDR3 length: 12 residues.

Input material: blood. The chain links TRBV18 to TRBJ2-3; D ambiguous. The clonotype comes from a woman aged 25-40 years with Graves' hyperthyroidism that later progressed to Graves' ophthalmopathy. Here the CDR3 reads CASSPAEDTQYF. CDR3 DNA: TGTGCCAGCTCACCAGCGGAGGATACGCAGTATTTT.